This note documents a single T cell receptor beta chain sequence. Its antigen remains unknown. This sample was included in a study of CXCR3-negative and CXCR3-positive naive CD8 T cells. The length of the CDR3 is 13 residues. Germline V CDR1 and CDR2: SSHAT, FNYEAQ (reference sequence). Whole-study results and caveats: Memory CD8+ T cell repertoires were far less diverse than both naive subsets. CXCR3 expression dropped partially after cryopreservation, and most assays relied on fresh PBMCs. Higher TRB CDR3 hydrophobicity marked CXCR3-positive naive cells relative to CXCR3-negative naive cells.

Each TRB cDNA library was prepared by 5' RACE (with UMI labels). From the 5' RACE reads, TCRdb lists one entry per CDR3 protein and no DNA. This sample's clone table lists fewer than 55,000 distinct CDR3 sequences. This sequence was found in a human donor in good health. Some clones in this sample may be carry-over from other donors' samples. Material for sequencing was naive CXCR3- CD8+ T cells from blood. Subset meaning: CD45RO-CCR7+CD27+CD95- naive CD8+ T cells lacking CXCR3 (TNR3-). J is TRBJ2-2 and V is TRBV7-7. CDR3 region: CASRPRVSGELFF.